This paragraph reports one T cell receptor beta chain. What it binds is unknown. PCR primers comprised 60 Vbeta and 13 Jbeta primers. Generated by immunoSEQ multiplex PCR, the TCRdb table keeps only in-frame clones and is missing some. The sample yields 200,000 to 250,000 clones, 82% seen once. This specimen comes from a study of cytomegalovirus exposure and HLA in healthy donors. About the research overall: From HLA-typed donors, an early data release held about 85 million unique TCRs.

The trim removed 2 bases at V and 4 bases at J, leaving 9 bases unmatched. The germline V gene encodes CDR1 LGHNA and CDR2 YSLEER. The length of the CDR3 is 17 residues. Study results and caveats: TCR beta V- and J-gene trimming was later associated with a missense DCLRE1C variant.

The specimen sequenced was PBMCs. The sequence derives from a woman in her thirties or forties in good health and CMV-seropositive. The rearrangement links TRBV4-3 to TRBJ2-3, with 10 nucleotides matching TRBD1. CDR3 nucleotides: TGCGCCAGCAGCCAATATCCGGGACAGGGGTTCCCAGATACGCAGTATTTT. Translation gives CASSQYPGQGFPDTQYF.